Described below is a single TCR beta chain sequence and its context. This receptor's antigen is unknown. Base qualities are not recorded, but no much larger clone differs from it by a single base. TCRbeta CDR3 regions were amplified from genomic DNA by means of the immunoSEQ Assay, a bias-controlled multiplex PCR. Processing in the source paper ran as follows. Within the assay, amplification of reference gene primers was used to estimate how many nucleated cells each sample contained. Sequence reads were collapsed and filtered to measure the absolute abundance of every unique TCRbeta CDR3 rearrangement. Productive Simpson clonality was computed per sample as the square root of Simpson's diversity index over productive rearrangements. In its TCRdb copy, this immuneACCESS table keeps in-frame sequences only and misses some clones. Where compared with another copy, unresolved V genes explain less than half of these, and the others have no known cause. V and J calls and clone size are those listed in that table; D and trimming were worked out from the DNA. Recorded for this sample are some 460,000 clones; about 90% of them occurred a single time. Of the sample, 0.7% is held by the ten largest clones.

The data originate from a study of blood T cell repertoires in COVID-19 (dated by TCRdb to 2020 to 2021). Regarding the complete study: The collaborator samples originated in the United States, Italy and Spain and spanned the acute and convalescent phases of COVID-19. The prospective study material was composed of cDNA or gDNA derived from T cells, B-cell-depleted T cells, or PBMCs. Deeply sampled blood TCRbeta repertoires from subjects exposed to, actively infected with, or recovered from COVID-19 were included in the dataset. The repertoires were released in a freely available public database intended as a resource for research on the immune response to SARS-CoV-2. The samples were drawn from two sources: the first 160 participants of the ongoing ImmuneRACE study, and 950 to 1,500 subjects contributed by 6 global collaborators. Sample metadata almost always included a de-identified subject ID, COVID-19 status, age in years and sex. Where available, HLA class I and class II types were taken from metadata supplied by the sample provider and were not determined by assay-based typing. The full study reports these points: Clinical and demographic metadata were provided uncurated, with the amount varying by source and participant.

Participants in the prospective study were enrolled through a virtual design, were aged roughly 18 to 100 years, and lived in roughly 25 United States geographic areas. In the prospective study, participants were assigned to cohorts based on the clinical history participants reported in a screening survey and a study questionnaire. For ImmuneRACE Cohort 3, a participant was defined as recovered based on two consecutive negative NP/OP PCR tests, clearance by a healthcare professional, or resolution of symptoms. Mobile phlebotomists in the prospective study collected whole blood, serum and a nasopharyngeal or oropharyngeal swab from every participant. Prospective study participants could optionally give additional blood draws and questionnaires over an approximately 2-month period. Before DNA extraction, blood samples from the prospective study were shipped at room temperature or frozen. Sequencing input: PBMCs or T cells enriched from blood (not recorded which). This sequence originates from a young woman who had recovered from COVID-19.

The CDR3: CATSDHQGAATDTQYF. The base sequence is TGTGCCACCAGTGATCACCAGGGGGCCGCGACAGATACGCAGTATTTT. The rearrangement combines TRBV24-1 with TRBJ2-3; TRBD1 lines up with 8 middle nucleotides. According to the germline V gene, CDR1 reads KGHDR and CDR2 reads SFDVKD. The cysteine opens and the phenylalanine closes a CDR3 of 16 amino acids. The CDR3 DNA has 48 bases and is translated from base 1. For this chain, trimming is 3 bases at the V end and 3 bases at the J end, and the number of junction bases without a gene match is 7.